This TCR beta chain was sequenced in a study of shared clonotypes between healthy human individuals. Study context: Samples came from a couple of female and a few male donors aged 18 to 49. Points from the study as a whole: Sorted-subset samples were not fully sequenced, rarefaction indicated. Researchers found naive subsets generally carried larger estimated richness than memory subsets.

The donor cohort consisted entirely of Caucasian adults residing in Nashville, Tennessee. J was trimmed by 4 bases and V by 4 bases; bases with no gene match: 8. The CDR3 is 15 residues long. Germline lookup yields CDR1 SGHRS and CDR2 YFSETQ. Profiled with immunoSEQ multiplex PCR; TCRdb holds only in-frame clones, not every one. Among fewer than 3 million clones listed, less than 95% were seen once. Turning to this clone: Its antigen is unidentified.

Input material: naive CD4+ T cells from PBMCs. The subset: CD45RA+ positively selected. This chain connects TRBV5-1 to TRBJ2-3; 8 bases align to TRBD1. The TCR sequence derives from a man aged 18 to 30 in good health. Some clones in this sample may be carry-over from other donors' samples. As DNA, the CDR3 is TGCGCCAGCAGCGACCAGGGGGCCTTCGCAGATACGCAGTATTTT. It codes for CASSDQGAFADTQYF.